The 10 T cell receptor beta chains below were found in one sample sequenced in a study of shared clonotypes between healthy human individuals. The repertoire was sequenced with immunoSEQ multiplex PCR; TCRdb's copy has only in-frame clones and lacks some. Of about 480,000 clones listed, about 80% were seen once; the top ten hold roughly an eighth. Sequenced sample: PBMCs. Receptors were obtained from a woman aged 40 to 55 in good health. Some clones in this sample may be carry-over from other donors' samples.

This chain connects TRBV7-9 to TRBJ1-4; tentative D call: TRBD1 (6 bases). Germline CDR1 reads SEHNR; CDR2 reads FQNEAQ (reference sequence). CDR3 length: 14 amino acids. The germline V and J ends were trimmed by 5 bases and 6 bases, with 13 bases remaining between them. Here the CDR3 reads CASSHGGGDEKLFF. CDR3 nucleotide sequence: TGTGCCAGCAGCCACGGGGGGGGCGATGAAAAACTGTTTTTT.

This chain uses TRBV7-6 with TRBJ2-5; TRBD1 aligns across 11 bases. The DNA end favors TRBJ2-7, so the J call may be wrong. Germline V gene data show CDR1 as SGHVS and CDR2 as FNYEAQ. The CDR3 consists of 15 residues. The CDR3 loop reads CASSLGTGGSHEQYF. The CDR3 DNA follows: TGTGCCAGCAGCTTAGGGACAGGGGGCAGCCACGAGCAGTACTTC.

This clone was picked up a small number of times. The V call is TRBV6-1, the J call TRBJ2-3, with 9 bases matching TRBD2. CDR1 is MNHNS and CDR2 is SASEGT in the germline V gene. The CDR3 extends over 17 amino acids. Trimming took 4 bases from V and 9 from J; bases not matched to a gene: 17. The CDR3 DNA follows: TGTGCCAGCAGTGGAACGTTAGCGGGAGTCTCTCCAGGGACGCAGTATTTT. It yields the protein CASSGTLAGVSPGTQYF.

This sequence joins TRBV2 and TRBJ1-5; 7 bases align to TRBD1. This CDR3 is 15 amino acids long. V was clipped by 3 bases and J by 0 bases; unmatched bases: 2. Germline CDR1 SNHLY, CDR2 FYNNEI. CDR3 protein: CASSERDSSNQPQHF. The CDR3 DNA reads as TGTGCCAGCAGTGAGCGGGACAGTAGCAATCAGCCCCAGCATTTT.

This chain uses TRBV28 with TRBJ2-7; tentatively, D is TRBD1 (6 bases). The V and J ends lost 5 bases and 0 bases respectively, with 11 bases between them. The CDR3 sequence is 14 residues long. The germline gives CDR1 MDHEN, CDR2 SYDVKM. CDR3 in DNA: TGTGCCAGCAGTACTCCACAGGGCTCCTACGAGCAGTACTTC. As protein: CASSTPQGSYEQYF.

The chain has TRBV6-6 and TRBJ2-1; 9 bases agree with TRBD1. CDR3 size: 14 residues. Germline loops: CDR1 MNHNY, CDR2 SVGAGI (reference sequence). V shed 9 bases and J 3 bases; nucleotides not matched to a gene: 6. In DNA, the CDR3 is TGTGCCAGTCGGGACAGGGCGCACTACAATGAGCAGTTCTTC. Its protein is CASRDRAHYNEQFF.

This clone came up once. V usage is TRBV27 and J usage is TRBJ1-4; 9 bases are shared with TRBD1. The CDR3 covers 17 residues. Per germline, CDR1 MNHEY and CDR2 SMNVEV (reference sequence). J was trimmed by 8 bases and V by 6 bases; bases with no gene match: 16. CDR3 region: CASSPGTGRWWPEKLFF. The CDR3 region has the DNA TGTGCCAGCAGCCCCGGGACAGGGAGGTGGTGGCCCGAAAAACTGTTTTTT.

The V gene is TRBV6-6, the J gene TRBJ2-1; D is possibly TRBD2 (5 bases). This CDR3 is built from 15 residues. Deletions cut 5 bases from V and 2 bases from J, with 13 bases between. Germline assignment: CDR1 MNHNY and CDR2 SVGAGI (reference sequence). The CDR3 is CASSRVREAYNEQFF. The CDR3 nucleotides read TGTGCCAGCAGTCGGGTCCGGGAAGCCTACAATGAGCAGTTCTTC.

The chain joins TRBV4-3 to TRBJ2-7; unclear D gene. V lost 0 bases and J 2 bases, leaving 8 bases between the germline ends. Germline lookup yields CDR1 LGHNA and CDR2 YSLEER. This CDR3 has 14 amino acids. Here the CDR3 reads CASSQDATTYEQYF. The CDR3 region has the DNA TGCGCCAGCAGCCAAGATGCGACGACCTACGAGCAGTACTTC.

The chain uses TRBV14 and TRBJ1-1; D is uncertain. Germline-derived CDR1 and CDR2 are SGHDN and FVKESK. The CDR3 is 10 residues long. The ends were cut back, 3 bases at V and 10 bases at J, with 6 bases in the middle. The CDR3 loop is CASSQSVAFF. Here the CDR3 DNA reads TGTGCCAGCAGCCAGTCTGTAGCTTTCTTT.